A selection of T cell receptor beta chains follows, all from one sample in a study of blood T cell repertoires in COVID-19. The repertoire was sequenced with immunoSEQ multiplex PCR; TCRdb's copy has only in-frame clones and lacks some. The table lists around 91,000 clones, more than 65% of them singletons, with around a sixth in the top ten. Sequenced material: peripheral blood. These receptors came from a woman older than 75 with active or convalescent COVID-19. Both conserved end residues are part of each CDR3. Each record gives: D gene, clone size, V gene, J gene, CDR3 DNA, CDR3 protein. A D gene is named only where the DNA matches it firmly. Some rows mark clone size as missing; the rest say once, few, many or name a class of expanded clone.

.	.	TRBV9	TRBJ2-1	TGTGCCAGCAGCGTAGATGGAGCGGTTTCCTACAATGAGCAGTTCTTC	CASSVDGAVSYNEQFF
.	.	TRBV27	TRBJ1-3	TGTGCCAGCAGTTCTTTCAGCTCTGGAAACACCATATATTTT	CASSSFSSGNTIYF
TRBD2	.	TRBV7-9	TRBJ2-1	TGTGCCAGCAGCGTTCCGGGACTAGCGGGCCCTAACAATGAGCAGTTCTTC	CASSVPGLAGPNNEQFF
.	once	TRBV5-8	TRBJ2-7	TGTGCCAGCAGCTTTGGGTGGGAGTACGAGCAGTACTTC	CASSFGWEYEQYF
TRBD1	.	TRBV20-1	TRBJ2-7	TGCAGTGCTAGTGCCGGGGGACAGGTGAAGCAGTACTTC	CSASAGGQVKQYF
TRBD2	.	TRBV19	TRBJ2-1	TGTGCCAGCAGTAGGGGGACTAGCGGGGGGAGCTTTTACAATGAGCAGTTCTTC	CASSRGTSGGSFYNEQFF
.	.	TRBV21-1	TRBJ2-3	TGTGCCAGCAGCAAAGTGGTCCTTAGCGGGGCAATCCATACGCAGTATTTT	CASSKVVLSGAIHTQYF
TRBD1	.	TRBV25-1	TRBJ1-4	TGTGCCAGCCAATCGAACAGGGGGCCTAATGAAAAACTGTTTTTT	CASQSNRGPNEKLFF
TRBD1	.	TRBV27	TRBJ1-5	TGTGCCAGCAGTCCGCTAATTACAGGGGCTCAGCCCCAGCATTTT	CASSPLITGAQPQHF
.	few	TRBV29-1	TRBJ1-5	TGCAGCGCTCAGATCAATAGCAATCAGCCCCAGCATTTT	CSAQINSNQPQHF
.	.	TRBV27	TRBJ2-3	TGTGCCAGCAGGCGACAAACTAGCACAGATACGCAGTATTTT	CASRRQTSTDTQYF
TRBD1	once	TRBV6-2/TRBV6-3	TRBJ2-2	TGTGCCAGCAGTTACTCCGGACAGGAGACCGGGGAGCTGTTTTTT	CASSYSGQETGELFF
TRBD1	.	TRBV10-3	TRBJ2-7	TGTGCCATCCGGGCGGGACAGGGGGACGAGCAGTACTTC	CAIRAGQGDEQYF
TRBD2	many	TRBV6-6	TRBJ2-1	TGTGCCAGCAGTCCTACCGTAGCGGGAGATCCCGCCAATGAGCAGTTCTTC	CASSPTVAGDPANEQFF
.	.	TRBV29-1	TRBJ2-3	TGCAGCGTTGCAAGCGGAGGCACAGATACGCAGTATTTT	CSVASGGTDTQYF
TRBD2	.	TRBV6-1	TRBJ2-5	TGTGCCAGCAGTGAGTTGACGACTAGCGCTGTCGGGGAGACCCAGTACTTC	CASSELTTSAVGETQYF
.	once	TRBV27	TRBJ2-4	TGTGCCAGCAGTCCCCTATTCAGGAACATTCAGTACTTC	CASSPLFRNIQYF
TRBD1	.	TRBV28	TRBJ2-1	TGTGCCAGCAGGGACAGGGGGTACTACAATGAGCAGTTCTTC	CASRDRGYYNEQFF
.	.	TRBV11-2	TRBJ2-7	TGTGCCAGCAGCGGGGGGAAGGGTACTCTCGAGCAGTACTTC	CASSGGKGTLEQYF
TRBD1	.	TRBV10-3	TRBJ2-5	TGTGCCATCAGGAGGACAGGGGAAGAGACCCAGTACTTC	CAIRRTGEETQYF
TRBD1	.	TRBV29-1	TRBJ2-5	TGCAGCGCCCTACAGGGGTCGCAGACCCAGTACTTC	CSALQGSQTQYF
.	few	TRBV10-2	TRBJ2-2	TGCGCCAGCAGTGAGTTAAGACAGATTAACACCGGGGAGCTGTTTTTT	CASSELRQINTGELFF
TRBD2	few	TRBV5-5	TRBJ2-5	TGTGCCAGCAGCTTAATAGGGTCGCGACTAGCGGGAGCGAGGGCCCAGTACTTC	CASSLIGSRLAGARAQYF
.	.	TRBV14	TRBJ1-4	TGTGCCAGCAGCCACTTAATGTGGCAGATACCTAATGAAAAACTGTTTTTT	CASSHLMWQIPNEKLFF
TRBD1	.	TRBV24-1	TRBJ1-2	TGTGCCACCAGTGATAACGGACAGGGGTTAAAGGGTGGCTACACCTTC	CATSDNGQGLKGGYTF
.	.	TRBV6-2/TRBV6-3	TRBJ2-7	TGTGCCAGCAGTCCCATGGGGAGCTCCTACGAGCAGTACTTC	CASSPMGSSYEQYF
TRBD2	.	TRBV2	TRBJ2-7	TGTGCCAGCAGCCGGACTAGCGGGAGTCACGAGCAGTACTTC	CASSRTSGSHEQYF
.	.	TRBV30	TRBJ2-3	TGTGCCTGGAGTTTGGGGACTAGCACAGATACGCAGTATTTT	CAWSLGTSTDTQYF
.	.	TRBV6-1	TRBJ2-7	TGTGCCAGCAGTGAGGGAGCATACGAGCAGTACTTC	CASSEGAYEQYF
TRBD1	.	TRBV6-5	TRBJ1-1	TGTGCCAGCAGTCGACAGGGGGAAGCTTTCTTT	CASSRQGEAFF
TRBD1	.	TRBV5-6	TRBJ1-4	TGTGCCAGCAGCTTGTATGGGACAGGGGATGAAAAACTGTTTTTT	CASSLYGTGDEKLFF
.	.	TRBV2	TRBJ1-4	TGTGCCAGCGATCGGAACCCGGGGGGGAAACTGTTTTTT	CASDRNPGGKLFF
.	.	TRBV20-1	TRBJ2-7	TGCAGTGCTAGTCACACCTACGAGCAGTACTTC	CSASHTYEQYF
TRBD1	.	TRBV6-5	TRBJ2-5	TGTGCCAGCAGAATAACAGGGGCCGGGGAGACCCAGTACTTC	CASRITGAGETQYF
.	once	TRBV2	TRBJ1-4	TGTGCCAGTGGTTCGACCACCGCGGCTAATGAAAAACTGTTTTTT	CASGSTTAANEKLFF
.	.	TRBV9	TRBJ1-6	TGTGCCAGCAGCTCCACAGGGTATCAGTCACCCCTCCACTTT	CASSSTGYQSPLHF
.	.	TRBV19	TRBJ2-5	TGTGCCAGTAGTATAGCAGGGATAGAGACCCAGTACTTC	CASSIAGIETQYF
.	.	TRBV30	TRBJ1-2	TGTGCCTGGAGTGTACACAGGCCCACCTATGGCTACACCTTC	CAWSVHRPTYGYTF
TRBD2	.	TRBV20-1	TRBJ2-7	TGCAGTGCTAGTGGCGGGAGCGAGGGCTCCTACGAGCAGTACTTC	CSASGGSEGSYEQYF
.	.	TRBV2	TRBJ1-2	TGTGCCAGCAGTGAAGCGAGGGGACATGGTGGCTACACCTTC	CASSEARGHGGYTF
.	.	TRBV29-1	TRBJ1-2	TGCAGCGTTGATTCCGGTGGCTACACCTTC	CSVDSGGYTF
.	.	TRBV5-1	TRBJ2-4	TGCGCCAGCAGCTTGGCCCAGGGAAACATTCAGTACTTC	CASSLAQGNIQYF
.	.	TRBV5-4	TRBJ1-1	TGTGCCAGCTCCCGCACAGTGAACACTGAAGCTTTCTTT	CASSRTVNTEAFF
TRBD1	.	TRBV6-1	TRBJ2-5	TGTGCCAGCAGTGCTTTTTCGGGACAGGTGGGCCAAGAGACCCAGTACTTC	CASSAFSGQVGQETQYF
TRBD2	.	TRBV5-1	TRBJ2-1	TGCGCCAGCAGCTTGGATCCAGCGGGAGTCTCTAGTGAGCAGTTCTTC	CASSLDPAGVSSEQFF
TRBD1	.	TRBV10-1	TRBJ2-2	TGCGCCCTCGCCAGGGGGCGGAACACCGGGGAGCTGTTTTTT	CALARGRNTGELFF